Presented here are 32 T cell receptor beta chains from one specimen sequenced in a study of regulatory T cells in long-lasting Graves disease listed by TCRdb under 2021. Receptor libraries were prepared by multiplex PCR. The run used an Illumina HiSeq 4000. To build TCR beta libraries, CDR3 regions were amplified by Arm-PCR using iRepertoire HTBI primers. TCRdb reran the public reads through fastp at Q25 and MiXCR, keeping productive beta chains. Rows with one shared CDR3 protein collapse into an entry with the most common genes and DNA. This sample gives over 350,000 distinct CDR3 sequences in total; around 13% of them show up just once. The top ten clonotypes cover around a sixth of the sample. What this sample's time point label stands for: newly diagnosed GD, antithyroid drugs for less than 3 months. For both TCR sequencing and RNA sequencing, RNA was extracted from PBMCs using TRIzol. Separately, the same data were catalogued under a study of T cells in Graves' hyperthyroidism and ophthalmopathy.

The sample here was peripheral blood mononuclear cells (PBMCs), taken at new diagnosis, from a patient treated with antithyroid drugs. Every receptor here comes from a woman aged 50 to 60 with Graves disease. Donor details come from another sample of the same person, matched by shared clones.

This clonotype turned up a few times. The V gene is TRBV6-1, the J gene TRBJ2-7; no firm D call. Germline CDR1 is MNHNS and CDR2 is SASEGT. The CDR3 is made up of 13 amino acids. The V gene lost 1 base and the J gene lost 2 bases, with 6 bases spanning the gap. The CDR3 sequence: CASSEDLAYEQYF. DNA of the CDR3: TGTGCCAGCAGTGAAGATCTAGCCTACGAGCAGTACTTC.

This clonotype was picked up many times. This sequence joins TRBV28 and TRBJ2-7, with D uncertain. V was pared by 4 bases and J by 1 base, with 8 bases between. Germline values: CDR1 MDHEN, CDR2 SYDVKM. This CDR3 spans 13 amino acids. The DNA of the CDR3 is TGTGCCAGCAGTTCCCTGGGGTCCTACGAGCAGTACTTC. Amino acids: CASSSLGSYEQYF.

This chain joins TRBV9 and TRBJ2-7, with D perhaps TRBD2 (5 bases). CDR1 is SGDLS, CDR2 YYNGEE, per germline. CDR3 length equals 12 residues. Deletions cut 2 bases from V and 4 bases from J, with 7 bases between. This CDR3 is CASSVEGYEQYF. The CDR3 nucleotides are TGTGCCAGCAGCGTTGAGGGATACGAGCAGTACTTC.

On this clonotype: With a much larger clone just one base away, this may be a read error. Since the CDR3 does not end with the conserved phenylalanine or tryptophan, this likely comes from a read error. The V gene is TRBV7-9, the J gene TRBJ1-1; no clear D gene. There are 13 residues in the CDR3. The V gene's germline CDR1 is SEHNR and CDR2 FQNEAQ (reference sequence). The V and J ends lost 1 base and 7 bases respectively, with 10 bases between them. CDR3 nucleotide sequence: TGTGCCAGCAGCTTAGGCGGAGGCGGTGAAGCTTTCTTG. This translates into CASSLGGGGEAFL.

Many counts were recorded for this clonotype. The chain uses TRBV28 and TRBJ2-2, with D possibly TRBD2 on 6 matching bases. Trimming left V 5 bases short and J 3 bases short, with 16 bases between. Germline loops: CDR1 MDHEN, CDR2 SYDVKM. CDR3 length: 16 residues. The CDR3 protein is CASSPPAGRYTGELFF. In DNA form, the CDR3 reads TGTGCCAGCAGTCCCCCCGCGGGACGGTACACCGGGGAGCTGTTTTTT. The full variable domain, with the rest looked up from reference TRBV28 and TRBJ2-2, is DVKVTQSSRYLVKRTGEKVFLECVQDMDHENMFWYRQDPGLGLRLIYFSYDVKMKEKGDIPEGYSVSREKKERFSLILESASTNQTSMYLCASSPPAGRYTGELFFGEGSRLTVL.

This clonotype has more than one count but fewer than ten. The V and J genes are TRBV6-1 and TRBJ2-7, with 9 bases aligning to TRBD1. The CDR3 contains 13 residues. CDR1 is MNHNS and CDR2 is SASEGT in the germline V gene. The junction had 5 bases not matched to a gene; V was cut back by 6 bases and J by 5 bases. This CDR3 is CASRRDRVHEQYF. DNA of the CDR3: TGTGCCAGCAGACGGGACAGGGTGCACGAGCAGTACTTC.

V gene TRBV7-8 combines with J gene TRBJ2-3, with D maybe TRBD1 (6 bases). Germline loops: CDR1 SGHVS, CDR2 FQNEAQ. CDR3 length equals 14 residues. V was pared by 1 base and J by 5 bases, with 10 bases between. The CDR3 loop is CASSLDGGLDTQYF. The CDR3 region has the DNA TGTGCCAGCAGCTTAGATGGGGGCTTAGATACGCAGTATTTT.

Ten or more counts support this clonotype. This chain uses TRBV12-5 with TRBJ2-3; TRBD1 is a possible D gene (5 bases). V lost 4 bases and J lost 4, with 9 bases in between. In germline, CDR1 is LGHNT, CDR2 FRNRAP. The length of the CDR3 is 13 residues. The CDR3 region has the DNA TGTGCTAGTGGTTATGGGGCTTCAGATACGCAGTATTTT. Residues: CASGYGASDTQYF.

The chain uses TRBV9 and TRBJ1-1; D is unresolved. The CDR3 is made up of 15 amino acids. Germline V lookup: CDR1 SGDLS, CDR2 YYNGEE. The V and J ends lost 1 base and 0 bases respectively, with 10 bases between them. The CDR3, as DNA: TGTGCCAGCAGCGTATTGGCAGGAATGAACACTGAAGCTTTCTTT. Translating gives CASSVLAGMNTEAFF.

As regards this clonotype: With a much larger clone just one base away, this may be a read error. The V gene is TRBV11-2, the J gene TRBJ2-3; TRBD1 agrees at 8 bases. V lost 5 bases to trimming and J lost 4 bases; unmatched junction nucleotides: 5. The CDR3 extends over 14 amino acids. CDR1 is SGHAT and CDR2 is FQNNGV in the germline V gene. In DNA, the CDR3 is TGTGCCAGCAGCCGGGGCAGGGGGCCAGATACGCAGTATTTT. It is translated as CASSRGRGPDTQYF.

As concerns this clonotype: This may be a read error, as it is one base from a much larger clone. The chain has TRBV5-5 and TRBJ2-3; possible D gene TRBD2, 6 bases. The CDR3 has 16 amino acids. Germline V gene lookup returns CDR1 SGHKS and CDR2 YYEKEE (reference sequence). CDR3 sequence: CASSFLQEGFTDMQYF. The CDR3 region has the DNA TGTGCCAGCAGCTTCCTTCAGGAGGGTTTCACAGATATGCAGTATTTT.

CDR3 sequence reads: CASSPRTENSPLHF. DNA for the CDR3: TGTGCCAGTAGCCCCAGGACAGAGAATTCACCCCTCCACTTT. The chain recombines TRBV19 with TRBJ1-6; perhaps TRBD1 as D (6 bases). The CDR3 extends over 14 amino acids. The germline V and J ends were trimmed by 6 bases and 7 bases, with 13 bases remaining between them. Looked up from germline, CDR1 is LNHDA and CDR2 is SQIVND (reference sequence).

The CDR3 DNA follows: TGTGCCAGCAGTTACTCATCGATGGAGCAGTACTTC. Protein: CASSYSSMEQYF. The chain recombines TRBV6-5 with TRBJ2-7; D is undetermined. The length of the CDR3 is 12 residues. The V and J ends lost 0 bases and 7 bases respectively, with 7 bases between them. CDR1 and CDR2 from the germline V gene are MNHEY and SVGAGI.

This sequence joins TRBV6-2 or TRBV6-3 and TRBJ2-7, with 10 bases fitting TRBD2. The CDR3 is made up of 16 amino acids. The germline CDR1 and CDR2 sequences are MNHEY and SVGEGT. V dropped 2 bases and J dropped 3; count of bases not matched to a gene: 7. The chain's CDR3 is CASSYPGPSGSYEQYF. CDR3 bases: TGTGCCAGCAGTTACCCGGGGCCTAGCGGGAGCTACGAGCAGTACTTC.

The chain is built from TRBV27 and TRBJ2-6; D is perhaps TRBD2 (5 bases). The CDR3 loop spans 17 amino acids. Germline V gene data show CDR1 as MNHEY and CDR2 as SMNVEV (reference sequence). V was clipped by 5 bases and J by 2 bases, with 16 bases between them. CDR3 in amino acids: CASSRLSGIAGANVLTF. In nucleotides, the CDR3 is TGTGCCAGCAGTAGGCTTTCGGGGATTGCTGGGGCCAACGTCCTGACTTTC.

This rearrangement joins TRBV4-1 to TRBJ2-7, with D possibly matching TRBD2 (5 bases). V lost 0 bases, J lost 6 bases, and 9 bases lay in between. Germline CDR1 and CDR2: MGHRA and YSYEKL. The CDR3 loop spans 13 amino acids. The DNA of the CDR3 is TGCGCCAGCAGCCAAGATAGAGGGCGCGAGCAGTACTTC. Its protein product is CASSQDRGREQYF.

This clonotype has more than one count but fewer than ten. J is TRBJ2-6 and V is TRBV5-1; a weak D match, TRBD1 (5 bases). V gave up 4 bases and J gave up 3 bases, with 14 bases separating them. From germline, CDR1 is SGHRS and CDR2 YFSETQ. This CDR3 spans 16 amino acids. CDR3: CASSRDRSGGANVLTF. In DNA form, the CDR3 reads TGCGCCAGCAGCCGAGACAGATCTGGTGGGGCCAACGTCCTGACTTTC.

This clonotype was observed many times. The rearrangement joins TRBV3-1 to TRBJ1-1; TRBD1 matches at 9 bases. The V segment lost 3 bases and the J segment 4 bases; nucleotides outside the gene matches: 3. Germline V CDR1 and CDR2: LGHDT, YNNKEL (reference sequence). CDR3 size: 14 residues. The CDR3 here is CASSQTGGSTEAFF. In nucleotides, the CDR3 is TGTGCCAGCAGCCAGACAGGGGGGAGCACTGAAGCTTTCTTT.

Points on this clonotype: This may be a read error: a much more frequent sequence differs by one nucleotide. The CDR3 does not close with the conserved phenylalanine or tryptophan, likely indicating a read error. The chain couples TRBV30 to TRBJ2-1; 10 bases are a match to TRBD1. Germline V gives CDR1 GTSNPN, CDR2 SVGIG (reference sequence). The CDR3 has 15 residues. With V trimmed by 3 bases and J by 7 bases, 9 bases remained unmatched. The CDR3 nucleotides read TGTGCCTGGAGCCCCATGGACAGGGGGGGGAATGAGCAGTTCCTC. Amino acids: CAWSPMDRGGNEQFL.

This clonotype was seen more than once but under ten times. The chain recombines TRBV6-1 with TRBJ2-3; no reliable D call. The CDR3 runs to 13 residues. V shed 6 bases and J shed 4 bases, with 11 bases lying between them. Germline CDR1 and CDR2: MNHNS and SASEGT. In nucleotides, the CDR3 is TGTGCCAGCAGCAGTTCTCGATCAGATACGCAGTATTTT. This codes for CASSSSRSDTQYF.

The V and J genes are TRBV12-3 or TRBV12-4 and TRBJ2-7; D is perhaps TRBD2 (6 bases). CDR3 length: 15 amino acids. V lost 6 bases and J 5 bases, leaving 20 bases between the germline ends. CDR3 in DNA: TGTGCCAGCAGGCCCGACTGGGCGGGAAGCGACGAGCAGTACTTC. This codes for CASRPDWAGSDEQYF.

This clonotype was counted ten times or more. The chain links TRBV12-3 or TRBV12-4 to TRBJ2-1, with D perhaps being TRBD1 or TRBD2 (5 bases each). Trimming took 5 bases from V and 4 from J, leaving 12 bases between them. CDR3 length equals 14 residues. Here the CDR3 reads CASSPRDEYNEQFF. CDR3 sequence (DNA): TGTGCCAGCAGTCCAAGGGACGAGTACAATGAGCAGTTCTTC.

The rearrangement links TRBV4-1 to TRBJ2-1; 8 bases fit TRBD1. V shed 1 base and J 4 bases; nucleotides not matched to a gene: 9. CDR1 and CDR2 from the germline V gene are MGHRA and YSYEKL. There are 17 residues in the CDR3. CDR3 DNA: TGCGCCAGCAGCCAAGGGAGGCCCCGGGACAGGTACAATGAGCAGTTCTTC. Encoded protein: CASSQGRPRDRYNEQFF.

The CDR3 loop reads CASSLGARAGELFF. The DNA of the CDR3 is TGTGCCAGCAGTTTAGGGGCCCGAGCCGGGGAGCTGTTTTTT. The rearrangement links TRBV12-3 or TRBV12-4 to TRBJ2-2, with no clear D. The CDR3 has 14 residues. V lost 1 base to trimming and J lost 6 bases, with 9 bases between them.

The chain is built from TRBV30 and TRBJ2-5; D is uncertain. The ends were cut back, 2 bases at V and 4 bases at J, with 8 bases in the middle. The CDR3 loop spans 12 amino acids. In germline, CDR1 is GTSNPN, CDR2 SVGIG (reference sequence). The CDR3 protein is CAWSNTAETQYF. The CDR3 coding sequence is TGTGCCTGGAGTAACACGGCAGAGACCCAGTACTTC. Filled out from reference TRBV30 and TRBJ2-5, the complete variable domain reads SQTIHQWPATLVQPVGSPLSLECTVEGTSNPNLYWYRQAAGRGLQLLFYSVGIGQISSEVPQNLSASRPQDRQFILSSKKLLLSDSGFYLCAWSNTAETQYFGPGTRLLVL.

This clonotype was seen many times. This chain connects TRBV28 to TRBJ2-1; maybe TRBD2 (6 bases). Trimming took 7 bases from V and 7 from J, leaving 17 bases between them. Germline V gene sequence: CDR1 MDHEN, CDR2 SYDVKM. The CDR3 length is 14 residues. The CDR3 region is CASTTSGEGNEQFF. CDR3 sequence (DNA): TGTGCCAGCACCACCTCGGGAGAGGGTAATGAGCAGTTCTTC. Supplemented by reference TRBV28 and TRBJ2-1, the full variable domain reads DVKVTQSSRYLVKRTGEKVFLECVQDMDHENMFWYRQDPGLGLRLIYFSYDVKMKEKGDIPEGYSVSREKKERFSLILESASTNQTSMYLCASTTSGEGNEQFFGPGTRLTVL.

This clonotype was observed at least ten times. V usage is TRBV27 and J usage is TRBJ1-1, with TRBD1 as a possible D gene (6 bases). Between the trimmed V and J ends, which lost 5 bases and 3 bases, there was a span of 10 bases. Germline-derived CDR1 and CDR2 are MNHEY and SMNVEV (reference sequence). The CDR3 has 13 residues. CDR3 nucleotide sequence: TGTGCCAGCAGTGTACAGGGATACACTGAAGCTTTCTTT. This encodes CASSVQGYTEAFF.

This clonotype was observed a few times. The V call is TRBV4-2, the J call TRBJ2-5, with TRBD2 matching 11 bases. Germline V lookup: CDR1 LGHNA, CDR2 YNFKEQ. V lost 3 bases to trimming and J lost 9 bases; unmatched junction nucleotides: 6. This CDR3 contains 14 residues. CDR3 coding DNA: TGTGCCAGCAGCCAGGGACTAGCGGAAGTAGCCCAGTACTTC. Amino acids: CASSQGLAEVAQYF.

In its sample, this clonotype was seen a few times. The chain employs TRBV10-3 and TRBJ1-3, with 7 bases identical to TRBD1. The V gene's germline CDR1 is ENHRY and CDR2 SYGVKD. J gave up 1 base and V 6 bases, and 9 bases lay outside the gene matches. This CDR3 is built from 16 residues. The CDR3 region is CAISPFGTASGNTIYF. The CDR3 DNA is TGTGCCATCAGCCCGTTCGGGACAGCTTCTGGAAACACCATATATTTT.

This clonotype was observed at least ten times. The chain is built from TRBV20-1 and TRBJ2-1, with D uncertain. Trimming stripped 1 base from V and 0 bases from J, with 1 base between. CDR3 length: 12 residues. Looked up from germline, CDR1 is DFQATT and CDR2 is SNEGSKA (reference sequence). CDR3 amino acids: CSARGSYNEQFF. CDR3 sequence (DNA): TGCAGTGCTAGAGGCTCCTACAATGAGCAGTTCTTC.

This clonotype was seen repeatedly, ten times or more. The junction does not match germline at one end; this may be a read error. The gene calls are TRBV28 and TRBJ1-2, with 9 bases lining up with TRBD1. Looked up from germline, CDR1 is MDHEN and CDR2 is SYDVKM. The length of the CDR3 is 14 residues. CDR3 sequence (DNA): TGTGCCAGCAGTTTAGATTCGTACAGGGGGCGGATCAGCTTC. The encoded protein is CASSLDSYRGRISF.

On this clonotype itself: The junction does not match germline at one end; this may be a read error. The chain uses TRBV14 and TRBJ2-7; D unclear. CDR1 and CDR2 (germline): SGHDN, FVKESK. The CDR3 runs to 12 residues. Here the CDR3 DNA reads TGTGCCAGCAGCCAAGATGCAGCGCGCGCAGACTTC. It codes for CASSQDAARADF. Using reference TRBV14 and TRBJ2-7 for the parts outside the CDR3, the full variable domain is EAGVTQFPSHSVIEKGQTVTLRCDPISGHDNLYWYRRVMGKEIKFLLHFVKESKQDESGMPNNRFLAERTGGTYSTLKVQPAELEDSGVYFCASSQDAARADFGPGTRLTVT.